This section outlines one T cell receptor (beta chain) sequence together with its context. Its target is not known. PCR involved 60 Vbeta and 13 Jbeta primers. TCRdb's table, derived via immunoSEQ multiplex PCR, lists solely in-frame clones and lacks some. The sample consists of approximately 220,000 clones, around four fifths of them appearing once. The data derive from a study of cytomegalovirus exposure and HLA in healthy donors. This CDR3 has 14 residues. The V end lost 2 bases, the J end lost 0 bases, and 7 bases lay between the germline ends. Germline V gene data show CDR1 as SEHNR and CDR2 as FQNEAQ (reference sequence). Study-wide results and limits: Beyond CMV serostatus, there was no information to go on about immune exposure.

This sequence originates from a boy between 2 and 10 years old in good health and CMV-seronegative. The V call is TRBV7-9, the J call TRBJ1-1, with D perhaps matching TRBD1 (6 bases). The sequenced sample was PBMCs. The chain's CDR3 is CASSLRQVNTEAFF. The CDR3, as DNA: TGTGCCAGCAGCTTAAGACAGGTGAACACTGAAGCTTTCTTT.